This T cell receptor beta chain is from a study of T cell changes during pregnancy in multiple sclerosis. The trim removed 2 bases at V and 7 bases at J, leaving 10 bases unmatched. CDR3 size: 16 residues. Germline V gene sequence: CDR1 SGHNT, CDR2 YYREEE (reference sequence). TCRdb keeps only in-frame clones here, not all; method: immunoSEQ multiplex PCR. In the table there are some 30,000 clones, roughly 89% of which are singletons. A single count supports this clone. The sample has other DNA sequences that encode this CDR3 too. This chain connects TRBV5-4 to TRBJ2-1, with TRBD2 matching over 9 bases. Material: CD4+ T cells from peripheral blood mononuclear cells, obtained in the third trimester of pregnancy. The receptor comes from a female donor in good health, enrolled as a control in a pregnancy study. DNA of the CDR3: TGTGCCAGCAGCTTAGGGGCGGGAGGGTCTTGGAATGAGCAGTTCTTC. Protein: CASSLGAGGSWNEQFF.